This T cell receptor beta chain is drawn from a study of blood T cell repertoires in COVID-19. Whole-study context: Sample material is recorded as cDNA or gDNA derived from T cells, B-cell-depleted T cells, or PBMCs.

Trimming removed 4 bases from V and 10 bases from J; junction bases left unmatched: 11. The CDR3 loop spans 15 amino acids. CDR1 is LGHNA and CDR2 is YSLEER in the germline V gene. Original data processing: Nucleated cell number was recorded as an estimate derived from reference gene primer amplification. Measured with immunoSEQ multiplex PCR; TCRdb has only the in-frame clones, and not every one. V and J calls and clone size follow that table, whereas D and trimming were derived from the DNA. The table includes around 170,000 clones, about 88% detected once. Participants' own reports of clinical history determined their cohort assignment. Recovered status applied to Cohort 3 donors who had two consecutive negative PCRs. It also applied to those with clearance or with symptom resolution.

The chain employs TRBV4-3 and TRBJ1-4, with 8 bases aligning to TRBD1. The receptor's source is a woman between 45 and 60 years old who had recovered from COVID-19. The sequenced material came from PBMCs or T cells enriched from blood (not recorded which). As DNA, the CDR3 is TGCGCCAGCAGCCGGGGACAGGCCCCGACCGTAAAACTGTTTTTT. It yields the protein CASSRGQAPTVKLFF.